What follows is one TCR beta chain and its context. The specificity of this receptor is unknown. No much larger clone is present one base from it, and per-base qualities are unavailable. The data derive from a study of shared clonotypes between healthy human individuals (dated by TCRdb to the early 2020s). About the full investigation: The cohort included three men and a couple of women between 18 and 49 years of age. To increase sequencing depth and limit assay-specific biases, different laboratories used diverse techniques to prepare libraries and sequence TCR repertoires. Leukapheresis yielded between about 0.8 and 9.5 billion PBMCs per donor. To estimate repertoire size and how much clonotype sharing occurs between individuals, the study deeply sequenced the blood TCR repertoires of about 5 healthy adults. Per donor, three plates each were used for CD4 naive and CD4 memory, two for CD8 naive, and one for CD8 memory.

Donors were healthy HIV-negative adults with no recently reported acute infections or vaccinations. Only Caucasian adults living in Nashville, Tennessee, USA were represented among the donors. Magnetic negative selection was used to enrich CD4+ T cells, after which naive cells were positively selected on CD45RA and the negative fraction became the memory subset. After blood collection by leukapheresis, PBMCs were isolated using Ficoll-Histopaque density gradient centrifugation and then cryopreserved in the vapor phase of liquid nitrogen. Analytical flow cytometry was used to check the purity and quantity of every magnetically sorted T cell population. Genomic DNA was isolated from every sorted fraction and measured by UV absorbance on a Nanodrop 2000c. What the authors observed across the whole study: Only blood was sampled, and tissue TCR repertoires likely differ from those in blood. Clonotypes shared by all four sorted-subset donors showed higher generation probabilities than non-shared clonotypes. The genetic and exposure-history diversity represented was limited by the small number of donors. Naive subsets generally had larger estimated clonotype richness than memory subsets. Pairwise subsampling led to the expectation that sequencing depth would affect the degree of clonotype sharing among donors. Even with the large sequencing depth, rarefaction of the sorted-subset datasets indicated that sequencing was incomplete. Approximately 4.8% of naive CD4, approximately 3.7% of naive CD8, about 2.4% of memory CD4, and 0.35% to 0.4% of memory CD8 clonotypes were shared across several donors.

TCR CDR3 regions were amplified from genomic DNA by multiplex PCR using the deep immunoSEQ assay. Extracted genomic DNA from each cell subset was spread evenly across all wells of several immunoSEQ 96-well plates, with each plate serving as a replicate. For sorted subsets, 200 to 250 ng of genomic DNA, equivalent to 30,000 or so T cell genomes, went into each replicate PCR. The purified libraries were quantified using a Qubit 3.0 fluorometer, sized with a Bioanalyzer 2100, and then quantified again using the KAPA Library Quantification kit. Every immunoSEQ 96-well plate was sequenced on a separate single-read 150-cycle Illumina NextSeq 550 flow cell. The authors processed their data as follows. Because only junctional sequences without quality scores were contained in the immunoSEQ output, filtering matching that applied to full-length reads could not be performed. To assign V/J genes and CDR3, sequences were annotated using PyIR, a Python wrapper for IgBLAST v1.9, with IMGT germline references. Reads with weak V/J assignments (E-value above 1e-6), missing CDR3, stop codons, out-of-frame junctions, or ambiguous translated residues were removed. A V3J clonotype was defined by an identical inferred V gene, J gene, and CDR3 amino acid sequence. Percentage overlap between repertoires was calculated by dividing the number of shared unique clonotypes by the size of the smaller repertoire. RTK rarefaction, the Chao1 estimator, and Recon v2.1 estimates of unobserved clonotypes were used to assess repertoire richness. OLGA was used to compute generation probabilities for all TCRbeta clonotypes that the gDNA method yielded from a handful of donors. The clones in this table, taken by TCRdb from immuneACCESS, are in-frame only. Not every clone is retained; where verified, under half of the shortfall comes from an unresolved V gene, and the cause of the rest is unknown. From that table come the V and J calls and clone size; the DNA was used to work out D and trimming. In all, the sample holds about 1.5 million clones, and approximately 98% of those were seen once. Of the sample, 0.45% is held by the ten largest clones.

This TCR was recovered from a man younger than 40 in good health. The specimen was naive CD4+ T cells sorted from blood. The meaning of the sample's cell subset or site label: CD45RA+ positively selected.

The DNA sequence is TGTGCCACCAGCAGAGATCGGGCGGTTCCAGCCTACGAGCAGTACTTC. Its protein product is CATSRDRAVPAYEQYF. The sequence is built from TRBV15 and TRBJ2-7; the D gene identity is not certain. As encoded in the germline V gene (reference sequence), CDR1 is LNHNV while CDR2 is YYDKDF. V gives up 0 bases and J gives up 2 bases, and the segment between their germline ends measures 14 bases. The CDR3, from cysteine to phenylalanine, totals 16 residues. Here the CDR3 DNA is all that survives: 48 bases in frame from base 1.